This TCR beta chain was obtained from a study of beta chain features in type 1 diabetes. About the study: All samples combined gave around 100,000,000 sorted cells for examination.

The investigators reverse transcribed all of the isolated RNA, so they sequenced expressed TCRB transcripts. The read count averaged about 3.3 million across naive, central memory and regulatory T cell samples. The data were produced by immunoSEQ multiplex PCR, yet TCRdb's version contains in-frame clones alone and is incomplete. In the table there are some 280,000 clones, around an eighth of which are singletons. Whole-study results and caveats: Shortening of TCRB CDR3s, moderate but significant, appeared in all four CD4+ subsets of Type 1 diabetes patients. Resolution of whether HLA type affects TCRB rearrangement was not achieved here. When VDJ junctions were examined, type 1 diabetes patients showed fewer insertions and more deletions.

This clone was detected a few times. The antigen remains undetermined. Deletions cut 5 bases from V and 4 bases from J, with 11 bases between. Looked up from germline, CDR1 is MNHEY and CDR2 is SMNVEV (reference sequence). The CDR3 is made up of 14 amino acids. This receptor was taken from a man younger than 40 with type 1 diabetes. The chain employs TRBV27 and TRBJ1-4; a weak D match, TRBD1 (6 bases). Sample: naive CD4+ T cells from blood. The CDR3 sequence: CASSRTDHNEKLFF. CDR3 sequence (DNA): TGTGCCAGCAGTCGGACAGACCATAATGAAAAACTGTTTTTT.